This entry lists 22 T cell receptor beta chains sequenced from one sample in a study of cytomegalovirus exposure and HLA in healthy donors. The PCR contained 60 Vbeta and 13 Jbeta primers. The assay was immunoSEQ multiplex PCR, and TCRdb's table has in-frame clones only and misses some. The sample lists about 110,000 clones, just under 70% occurring once. The sequenced material came from PBMCs. The receptors were sampled from a woman between 70 and 85 years old in good health and CMV-seropositive.

The rearrangement links TRBV25-1 to TRBJ1-6; maybe TRBD1 (5 bases). Trimming removed 8 bases from V and 4 bases from J, with 15 bases in between. The CDR3 covers 15 residues. CDR1 and CDR2 (germline): MGHDK, SYGVNS. The CDR3 here is CASSDGGAYNSPLHF. The CDR3 DNA reads TGTGCCAGCTCGGACGGAGGGGCTTATAATTCACCCCTCCACTTT.

The V call is TRBV19, the J call TRBJ1-1, with a weak D call TRBD1 (6 bases). V lost 5 bases and J 6 bases, leaving 10 bases between the germline ends. Germline V gene sequence: CDR1 LNHDA, CDR2 SQIVND (reference sequence). The CDR3 covers 12 residues. CDR3 coding DNA: TGTGCCAGTAGTTTACAGGGCGCTGAAGCTTTCTTT. As protein: CASSLQGAEAFF.

The gene calls are TRBV2 and TRBJ1-1; the D gene is possibly TRBD1 (5 bases). The CDR3 length is 17 residues. The V end lost 2 bases, the J end lost 0 bases, and 16 bases lay between the germline ends. Germline V gene lookup returns CDR1 SNHLY and CDR2 FYNNEI. CDR3 nucleotides: TGTGCCAGCAGTGAAAGGTGGACGGACAACATGAACACTGAAGCTTTCTTT. Translating gives CASSERWTDNMNTEAFF.

The chain uses TRBV25-1 and TRBJ2-3, with 14 bases aligning to TRBD2. V was clipped by 6 bases and J by 7 bases; unmatched bases: 9. CDR1 is MGHDK and CDR2 is SYGVNS in the germline V gene. The CDR3 length is 16 residues. The CDR3 protein is CASSRTSGGYSNTQYF. CDR3 DNA: TGTGCCAGCAGCAGGACTAGCGGGGGGTACTCGAATACGCAGTATTTT.

This clone was seen more than once but under ten times. This chain links TRBV19 with TRBJ1-5; 7 bases fit TRBD1. Germline loops: CDR1 LNHDA, CDR2 SQIVND (reference sequence). This CDR3 has 17 amino acids. The V segment lost 5 bases and the J segment 0 bases; nucleotides outside the gene matches: 10. CDR3 DNA sequence: TGTGCCAGTAGTTGGACAGGTGGCGCATATAGCAATCAGCCCCAGCATTTT. This encodes CASSWTGGAYSNQPQHF.

The V and J genes are TRBV10-3 and TRBJ2-1; 9 bases agree with TRBD2. Losses at the gene ends were 10 bases for V and 5 bases for J; bases not matched to a gene: 12. This CDR3 is 15 amino acids long. Germline-derived CDR1 and CDR2 are ENHRY and SYGVKD. CDR3 in amino acids: CATRGERGVNNEQFF. The CDR3 bases are TGTGCCACCCGGGGGGAGCGGGGGGTGAACAATGAGCAGTTCTTC.

The table lists this clone with a few counts. The chain has TRBV1 and TRBJ1-5; TRBD1, the D gene given by the table, was not confirmed from the DNA. TRBV1 is noted as a pseudogene. The CDR3 is 16 residues long. This CDR3 reads CTSTPPHQYSNQPQHF. The CDR3 DNA sequence: TGCACCAGCACCCCCCCACACCAATATAGCAATCAGCCCCAGCATTTT.

The gene calls are TRBV7-7 and TRBJ1-2, with D perhaps matching TRBD1 (6 bases). CDR1 and CDR2 (germline): SSHAT, FNYEAQ (reference sequence). Trimming pared 7 bases from V and 4 bases from J, leaving 19 bases between. There are 15 residues in the CDR3. The CDR3 loop is CASTSRGGVGYGYTF. The CDR3 coding sequence is TGTGCCAGCACCAGTAGGGGGGGGGTGGGCTATGGCTACACCTTC.

This sequence joins TRBV2 and TRBJ2-1; 14 bases fit TRBD2. Germline V CDR1 and CDR2: SNHLY, FYNNEI. V lost 7 bases and J lost 3; bases outside the gene matches: 2. The CDR3 covers 15 residues. The CDR3 here is CASTGLAGVYNEQFF. Here the CDR3 DNA reads TGTGCCAGCACGGGACTAGCGGGGGTCTACAATGAGCAGTTCTTC.

The CDR3 loop reads CASSRQGEGTEAFF. The CDR3 DNA is TGCGCCAGCAGCCGACAGGGGGAAGGGACTGAAGCTTTCTTT. The chain joins TRBV5-1 to TRBJ1-1; 9 nucleotides line up with TRBD1. The V segment lost 4 bases and the J segment 5 bases; nucleotides outside the gene matches: 6. Germline CDR1 reads SGHRS; CDR2 reads YFSETQ. CDR3 size: 14 residues.

The chain uses TRBV5-4 and TRBJ2-4; TRBD1 matches 7 bases. V lost 1 base and J lost 4; bases outside the gene matches: 5. The V gene's germline CDR1 is SGHNT and CDR2 YYREEE (reference sequence). The CDR3 sequence is 15 residues long. DNA for the CDR3: TGTGCCAGCAGCTTGCGACAGGGATCGAAAAACATTCAGTACTTC. This translates into CASSLRQGSKNIQYF. Based on the CDR3 plus reference TRBV5-4 and TRBJ2-4, the full variable domain is ETGVTQSPTHLIKTRGQQVTLRCSSQSGHNTVSWYQQALGQGPQFIFQYYREEENGRGNFPPRFSGLQFPNYSSELNVNALELDDSALYLCASSLRQGSKNIQYFGAGTRLSVL.

The J gene is TRBJ2-6, the V gene TRBV7-2; 7 bases are a match to TRBD2. Germline CDR1 reads SGHTA; CDR2 reads FQGNSA. The CDR3 totals 17 residues. Germline trimming cut 2 bases from V and 3 bases from J; bases unmatched to any gene: 7. CDR3 residues: CASSLKGGGGGANVLTF. The CDR3 DNA follows: TGTGCCAGCAGCTTAAAAGGTGGGGGGGGTGGGGCCAACGTCCTGACTTTC.

The chain carries TRBV7-2 and TRBJ2-1; 7 bases are a match to TRBD2. The V gene end was trimmed by 5 bases and the J gene end by 9 bases; junction bases not matched to a gene: 13. Germline CDR1 reads SGHTA; CDR2 reads FQGNSA. There are 15 residues in the CDR3. CDR3 in DNA: TGTGCCAGCAGCCAGGCAAGCGGGGTAATCAGTGAGCAGTTCTTC. Its protein is CASSQASGVISEQFF. Full variable domain (outside the CDR3, taken from reference TRBV7-2 and TRBJ2-1): GAGVSQSPSNKVTEKGKDVELRCDPISGHTALYWYRQSLGQGLEFLIYFQGNSAPDKSGLPSDRFSAERTGGSVSTLTIQRTQQEDSAVYLCASSQASGVISEQFFGPGTRLTVL.

V usage is TRBV7-2 and J usage is TRBJ2-5, with D possibly matching TRBD2 (6 bases). The CDR3 contains 14 residues. Germline lookup yields CDR1 SGHTA and CDR2 FQGNSA. The V and J ends lost 5 bases and 5 bases respectively, with 15 bases between them. CDR3 in DNA: TGTGCCAGCAGCCGGGGTGGGGGGATCGAGACCCAGTACTTC. Translating gives CASSRGGGIETQYF.

The CDR3 is CATGGDSYNSPLHF. As DNA, the CDR3 is TGTGCAACAGGGGGAGACAGCTATAATTCACCCCTCCACTTT. The gene calls are TRBV6-1 and TRBJ1-6, with 8 bases matching TRBD1. The CDR3 runs to 14 residues. Germline loops: CDR1 MNHNS, CDR2 SASEGT.

The chain recombines TRBV7-2 with TRBJ2-5; D call uncertain. Trimming stripped 5 bases from V and 4 bases from J, with 8 bases between. Germline lookup yields CDR1 SGHTA and CDR2 FQGNSA. The CDR3 runs 12 residues. This CDR3 reads CASSVLPETQYF. CDR3 bases: TGTGCCAGCAGCGTCCTCCCAGAGACCCAGTACTTC.

This chain connects TRBV6-5 to TRBJ2-1, with 7 nucleotides matching TRBD2. The germline CDR1 and CDR2 sequences are MNHEY and SVGAGI. Trimming at V came to 6 bases and at J to 10 bases, leaving 6 bases not matched to a gene. This CDR3 has 12 amino acids. The CDR3 nucleotides are TGTGCCAGCAGCCAGACAGCGGGGGAGCAGTTCTTC. Translated, it gives CASSQTAGEQFF.

V gene TRBV9 combines with J gene TRBJ2-3; unclear D gene. The CDR3 runs to 15 residues. CDR1 is SGDLS and CDR2 is YYNGEE in the germline V gene. Trimming shortened V by 4 bases and J by 0 bases, and 12 bases separated the two germline ends. DNA for the CDR3: TGTGCCAGCAGCCCCCCGAGCCCTAGCACAGATACGCAGTATTTT. It translates to CASSPPSPSTDTQYF.

V gene TRBV19 combines with J gene TRBJ1-1, with a tentative D call TRBD1 (6 bases). Germline V gene lookup returns CDR1 LNHDA and CDR2 SQIVND (reference sequence). V was shortened by 8 bases and J by 4 bases, with 14 bases between the two germline ends. This CDR3 comprises 13 residues. This CDR3 is CASRLTGLTEAFF. Written as DNA, the CDR3 is TGTGCCAGTCGACTGACAGGACTCACTGAAGCTTTCTTT. The full variable domain, completed using reference TRBV19 and TRBJ1-1, is DGGITQSPKYLFRKEGQNVTLSCEQNLNHDAMYWYRQDPGQGLRLIYYSQIVNDFQKGDIAEGYSVSREKKESFPLTVTSAQKNPTAFYLCASRLTGLTEAFFGQGTRLTVV.

The chain's CDR3 is CASGSPGPPNNYGYTF. As DNA, the CDR3 is TGTGCCAGCGGATCTCCAGGGCCGCCGAATAACTATGGCTACACCTTC. The chain combines TRBV27 with TRBJ1-2; a possible D gene is TRBD1 (5 bases). CDR3 length equals 16 residues. With 8 bases removed from V and 1 base from J, the gap between germline ends came to 20 bases. CDR1 and CDR2 (germline): MNHEY, SMNVEV (reference sequence).

The chain employs TRBV14 and TRBJ2-1; 15 nucleotides align to TRBD2. This CDR3 spans 19 amino acids. Germline V gene lookup returns CDR1 SGHDN and CDR2 FVKESK. The trim removed 1 base at V and 0 bases at J, leaving 4 bases unmatched. The CDR3 loop reads CASSQVPGLAGGSYNEQFF. The DNA for the CDR3 is TGTGCCAGCAGCCAAGTCCCGGGACTAGCGGGGGGCTCCTACAATGAGCAGTTCTTC.

Concerning this clone itself: A clone one base away is much larger, so this may be a read error. The V gene is TRBV6-6, the J gene TRBJ1-1; 8 positions match TRBD1. The CDR3 consists of 14 residues. V gave up 6 bases and J gave up 1 base; unmatched junction bases: 4. Per the germline V gene, CDR1 is MNHNY and CDR2 is SVGAGI (reference sequence). CDR3 sequence reads: CASSSGQGNTEAFF. The CDR3 bases are TGTGCCAGCAGCTCCGGACAGGGGAACACTGAAGCTTTCTTT.